This T cell receptor beta chain was captured by sequencing in a study of Ad26.COV2.S vaccination and SARS-CoV-2 variants. Study as a whole: As a participant in COV1001, the donor was in the Ad26.COV2.S trial arm. Donor got 5x10^10 or 1x10^11 viral particles of Ad26.COV2.S.

The data were produced by immunoSEQ multiplex PCR, yet TCRdb's version contains in-frame clones alone and is incomplete. Among around 380,000 clones listed, approximately 90% were seen once. The sample holds a few counts of this clone. Treatment reported: roughly 20 received Ad26.COV2.S at low or high dose, single or two shots; several received placebo; per-sample allocation not given. Collection of the samples took place on day 63 after the first injection of vaccine or placebo. V was pared by 2 bases and J by 4 bases, with 4 bases of the junction left unmatched. This CDR3 contains 14 residues. The germline CDR1 and CDR2 sequences are SEHNR and FQNEAQ (reference sequence).

The chain recombines TRBV7-9 with TRBJ2-5, with 7 bases aligning to TRBD1. The origin of this receptor is a person between 18 and 60 years old who received the Ad26.COV2.S COVID-19 vaccine or a placebo. Sample: peripheral blood, taken in a trial of Ad26.COV2.S vaccine versus placebo. CDR3 in amino acids: CASSLSYRGETQYF. Here the CDR3 DNA reads TGTGCCAGCAGCTTATCGTACAGGGGAGAGACCCAGTACTTC.